This T cell receptor (beta chain) was sequenced in a study of blood T cell repertoires in COVID-19. Profiling relied on immunoSEQ multiplex PCR, and the TCRdb table lists in-frame clones only, not all of them. The sample consists of 220,000 or so clones, more than 85% of them appearing once. CDR1 MGHDK and CDR2 SYGVNS come from the germline V gene. V was trimmed by 4 bases and J by 8 bases, leaving 17 bases between them. CDR3 length: 14 amino acids. The clonotype comes from a man between 60 and 75 years old with COVID-19, enrolled during active disease. Sequenced sample: peripheral blood. This chain uses TRBV25-1 with TRBJ1-2; D is unresolved. CDR3: CASSGRRSREGYTF. The CDR3 DNA reads as TGTGCCAGCAGTGGGCGGCGGAGCCGGGAAGGCTACACCTTC.